These 8 T cell receptor beta chains were all obtained from the same sample, sequenced in a study of T cells in Graves' hyperthyroidism and ophthalmopathy. From RNA transcripts, TCR beta CDR3 regions were amplified. HTBI primers were used for first-round RT-PCR of the TCR CDR3. From the multiplex PCR reads, TCRdb called clonotypes with MiXCR, one entry per CDR3 protein. The sample carries about 400,000 distinct CDR3 sequences, approximately 14% recorded once. Input material: blood. The source is a woman aged 18-29 years with Graves' hyperthyroidism.

As regards this clonotype: This may stem from a read error, because a much larger clone lies one nucleotide away. The chain carries TRBV27 and TRBJ2-1; tentatively, D is TRBD2 (8 bases). CDR3 length: 12 amino acids. V was trimmed by 11 bases and J by 7 bases, leaving 15 bases between them. CDR1 and CDR2 (germline): MNHEY, SMNVEV (reference sequence). CDR3 region: CAPGGGRNEQFF. The CDR3 DNA sequence: TGTGCCCCGGGAGGGGGCCGGAATGAGCAGTTCTTC.

The chain is built from TRBV9 and TRBJ2-7, with no clear D. The ends were cut back, 2 bases at V and 0 bases at J, with 6 bases in the middle. The germline V gene has CDR1 SGDLS and CDR2 YYNGEE. The CDR3 runs 13 residues. The CDR3 spells CASSVSNSYEQYF. The CDR3 region has the DNA TGTGCCAGCAGCGTCAGTAACTCCTACGAGCAGTACTTC.

This clonotype has a count of ten or more. The V call is TRBV7-8, the J call TRBJ2-7; TRBD2 matches 7 bases. The CDR3 runs to 15 residues. Germline V lookup: CDR1 SGHVS, CDR2 FQNEAQ. V gave up 1 base and J gave up 6 bases; unmatched junction bases: 9. CDR3 region: CASSLVGGPLGEQYF. The CDR3 DNA is TGTGCCAGCAGCTTAGTGGGAGGGCCCCTTGGCGAGCAGTACTTC.

This clonotype was recorded at least ten times. V and J are TRBV6-1 and TRBJ1-6; D may be TRBD1 (5 bases). Germline lookup yields CDR1 MNHNS and CDR2 SASEGT. The CDR3 is made up of 15 amino acids. Trimming took off 5 bases at V and 9 bases at J, with 17 bases between the two ends. Written as DNA, the CDR3 is TGTGCCAGCAGTAGCCCCAGGGTGGTTTTTTCACCCCTCCACTTT. Translated, it gives CASSSPRVVFSPLHF.

V is TRBV19 and J is TRBJ1-1, with D unresolved. V lost 4 bases, J lost 2 bases, and 14 bases lay in between. This CDR3 contains 15 residues. The germline CDR1 and CDR2 sequences are LNHDA and SQIVND (reference sequence). CDR3 sequence (DNA): TGTGCCAGTAGTACCTCTCTTTACGGAAACACTGAAGCTTTCTTT. This encodes CASSTSLYGNTEAFF.

This clonotype appeared many times. J is TRBJ2-4 and V is TRBV12-3 or TRBV12-4; 8 nucleotides agree with TRBD2. The J segment lost 8 bases and the V segment lost 6 bases, leaving 6 bases of the junction unmatched. The CDR3 spans 13 residues. The CDR3 bases are TGTGCCAGCAGCGGGACTAGTAGGGACATTCAGTACTTC. This codes for CASSGTSRDIQYF.

This clonotype came up a few times. The chain carries TRBV27 and TRBJ2-2, with 8 bases lining up with TRBD1. Germline lookup yields CDR1 MNHEY and CDR2 SMNVEV (reference sequence). After removal of 3 bases from V and 5 bases from J, the junction contained 8 bases not matched to a gene. The CDR3 has 16 amino acids. CDR3 region: CASSLKQGGYTGELFF. The CDR3 bases are TGTGCCAGCAGTTTGAAACAGGGGGGTTATACCGGGGAGCTGTTTTTT.

The J gene is TRBJ2-2, the V gene TRBV30; TRBD1 matches 10 bases. The CDR3 is 15 residues long. Germline V gene lookup returns CDR1 GTSNPN and CDR2 SVGIG (reference sequence). Germline trimming cut 1 base from V and 5 bases from J; bases unmatched to any gene: 4. CDR3 residues: CAWSGTGQGTGELFF. The DNA of the CDR3 is TGTGCCTGGAGTGGAACGGGACAGGGGACCGGGGAGCTGTTTTTT.